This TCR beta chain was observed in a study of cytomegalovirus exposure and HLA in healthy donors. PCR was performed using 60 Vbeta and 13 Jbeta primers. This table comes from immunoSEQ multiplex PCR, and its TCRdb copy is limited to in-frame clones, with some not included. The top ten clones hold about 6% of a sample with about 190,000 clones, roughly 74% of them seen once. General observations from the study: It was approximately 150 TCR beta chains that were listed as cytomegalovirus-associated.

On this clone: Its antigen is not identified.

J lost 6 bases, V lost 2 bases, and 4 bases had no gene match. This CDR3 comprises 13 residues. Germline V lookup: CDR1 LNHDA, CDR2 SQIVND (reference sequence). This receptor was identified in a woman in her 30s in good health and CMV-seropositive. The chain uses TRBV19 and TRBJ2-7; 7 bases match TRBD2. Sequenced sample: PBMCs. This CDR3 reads CASSIRGVSEQYF. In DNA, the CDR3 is TGTGCCAGTAGTATACGGGGGGTGAGCGAGCAGTACTTC.